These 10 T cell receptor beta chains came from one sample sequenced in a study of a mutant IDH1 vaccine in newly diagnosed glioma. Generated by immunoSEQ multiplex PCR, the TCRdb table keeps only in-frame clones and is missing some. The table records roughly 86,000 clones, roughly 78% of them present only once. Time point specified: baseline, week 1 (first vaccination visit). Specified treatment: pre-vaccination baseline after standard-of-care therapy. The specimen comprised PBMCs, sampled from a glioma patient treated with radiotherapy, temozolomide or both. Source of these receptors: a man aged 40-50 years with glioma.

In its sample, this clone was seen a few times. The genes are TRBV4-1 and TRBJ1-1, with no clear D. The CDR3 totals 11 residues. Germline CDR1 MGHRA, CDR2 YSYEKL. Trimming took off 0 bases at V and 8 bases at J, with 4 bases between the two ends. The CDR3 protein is CASSQEAEAFF. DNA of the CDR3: TGCGCCAGCAGCCAAGAGGCCGAAGCTTTCTTT.

CDR3 protein: CASSHSGGAGANVLTF. CDR3 sequence (DNA): TGCGCCAGCAGCCACTCGGGAGGAGCTGGGGCCAACGTCCTGACTTTC. The V and J genes are TRBV4-3 and TRBJ2-6, with 7 nucleotides matching TRBD2. Germline assignment: CDR1 LGHNA and CDR2 YSLEER. V shed 3 bases and J 2 bases; nucleotides not matched to a gene: 4. The CDR3 is 16 amino acids.

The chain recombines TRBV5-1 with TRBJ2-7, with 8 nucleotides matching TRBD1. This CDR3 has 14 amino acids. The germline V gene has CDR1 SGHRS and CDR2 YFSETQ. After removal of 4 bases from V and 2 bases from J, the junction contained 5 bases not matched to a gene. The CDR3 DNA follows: TGCGCCAGCAGCCAGGGGGCCGGGACCTACGAGCAGTACTTC. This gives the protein CASSQGAGTYEQYF.

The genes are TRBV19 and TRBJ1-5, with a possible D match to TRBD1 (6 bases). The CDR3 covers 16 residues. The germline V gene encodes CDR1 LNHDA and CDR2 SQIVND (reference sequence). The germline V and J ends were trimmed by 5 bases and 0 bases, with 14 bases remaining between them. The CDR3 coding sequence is TGTGCCAGTAGTTGGGGTGTACAGGGTAGCAATCAGCCCCAGCATTTT. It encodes CASSWGVQGSNQPQHF.

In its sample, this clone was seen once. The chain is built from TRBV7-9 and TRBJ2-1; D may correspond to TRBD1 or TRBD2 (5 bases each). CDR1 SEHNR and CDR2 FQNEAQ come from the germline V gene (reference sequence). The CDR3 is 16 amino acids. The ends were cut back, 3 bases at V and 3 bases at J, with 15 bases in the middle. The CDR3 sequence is CASSLWALGGYNEQFF. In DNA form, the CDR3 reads TGTGCCAGCAGCTTGTGGGCCCTTGGGGGCTACAATGAGCAGTTCTTC. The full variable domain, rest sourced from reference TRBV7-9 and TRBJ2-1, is DTGVSQNPRHKITKRGQNVTFRCDPISEHNRLYWYRQTLGQGPEFLTYFQNEAQLEKSRLLSDRFSAERPKGSFSTLEIQRTEQGDSAMYLCASSLWALGGYNEQFFGPGTRLTVL.

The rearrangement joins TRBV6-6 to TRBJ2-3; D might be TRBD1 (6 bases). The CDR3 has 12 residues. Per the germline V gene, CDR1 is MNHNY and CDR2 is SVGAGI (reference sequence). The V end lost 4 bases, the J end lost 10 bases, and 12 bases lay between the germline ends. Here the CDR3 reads CASSSTGSAQYF. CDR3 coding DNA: TGTGCCAGCAGTTCCACAGGGTCCGCGCAGTATTTT.

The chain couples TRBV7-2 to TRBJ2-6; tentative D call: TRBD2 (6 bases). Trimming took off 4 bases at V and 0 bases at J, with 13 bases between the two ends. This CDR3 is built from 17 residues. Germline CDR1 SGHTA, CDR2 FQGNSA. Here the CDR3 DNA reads TGTGCCAGCAGCTGGGGAGGAAGGGCCTCTGGGGCCAACGTCCTGACTTTC. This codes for CASSWGGRASGANVLTF.

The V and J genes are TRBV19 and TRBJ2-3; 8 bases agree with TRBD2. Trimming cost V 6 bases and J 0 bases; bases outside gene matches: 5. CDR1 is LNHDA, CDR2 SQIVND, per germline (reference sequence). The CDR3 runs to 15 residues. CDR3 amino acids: CASRPSGPSTDTQYF. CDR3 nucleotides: TGTGCCAGTAGACCTAGCGGGCCTAGCACAGATACGCAGTATTTT. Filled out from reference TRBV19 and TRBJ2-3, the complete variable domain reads DGGITQSPKYLFRKEGQNVTLSCEQNLNHDAMYWYRQDPGQGLRLIYYSQIVNDFQKGDIAEGYSVSREKKESFPLTVTSAQKNPTAFYLCASRPSGPSTDTQYFGPGTRLTVL.

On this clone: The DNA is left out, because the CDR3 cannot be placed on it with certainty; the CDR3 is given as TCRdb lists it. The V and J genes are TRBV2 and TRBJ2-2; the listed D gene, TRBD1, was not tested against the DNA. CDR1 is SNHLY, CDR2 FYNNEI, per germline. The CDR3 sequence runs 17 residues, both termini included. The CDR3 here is CASSPYPRTGTPGSCFF.

CDR3 region: CASSNGLYEQYF. The CDR3 region has the DNA TGTGCCAGTAGTAACGGGCTCTACGAGCAGTACTTC. J is TRBJ2-7 and V is TRBV19; D is ambiguous. Germline CDR1 reads LNHDA; CDR2 reads SQIVND (reference sequence). The CDR3 is made up of 12 amino acids. V lost 4 bases and J 3 bases, leaving 7 bases between the germline ends.